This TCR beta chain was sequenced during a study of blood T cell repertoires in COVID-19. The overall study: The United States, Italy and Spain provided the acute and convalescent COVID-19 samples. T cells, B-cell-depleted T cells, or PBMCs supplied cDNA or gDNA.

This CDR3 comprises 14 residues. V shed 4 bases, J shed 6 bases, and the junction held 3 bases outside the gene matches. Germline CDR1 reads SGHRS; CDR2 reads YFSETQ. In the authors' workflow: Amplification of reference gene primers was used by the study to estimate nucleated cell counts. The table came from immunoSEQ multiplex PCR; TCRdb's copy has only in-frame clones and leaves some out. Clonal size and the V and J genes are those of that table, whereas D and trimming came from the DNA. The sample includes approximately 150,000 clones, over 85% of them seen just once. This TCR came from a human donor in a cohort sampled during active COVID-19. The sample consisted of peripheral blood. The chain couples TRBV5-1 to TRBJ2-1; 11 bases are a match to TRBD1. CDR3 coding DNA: TGCGCCAGCAGCACTGGGACAGGGGGCAATGAGCAGTTCTTC. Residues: CASSTGTGGNEQFF.